The TCR beta chain under discussion was sequenced for a study of CD8+CD57+ T cells in acquired aplastic anemia. The use of genomic DNA as template underpinned the TCR beta VDJ and CDR3 profiling. In TCRdb, the reads were re-called with MiXCR into one record per CDR3 protein. This repertoire shows approximately 160,000 distinct CDR3 sequences, around 40% found once; its top ten account for over 0.95%. The clonotype originates from a human donor in good health. The sequenced material came from sorted CD4+, CD8+, or CD8+CD57+ T cells (not recorded which) from PBMCs.

CDR3 nucleotides: TGTGCCAGCAGCGCTGGACAGGGTATTTACGAGCAGTACTTC. This sequence encodes CASSAGQGIYEQYF. The V gene is TRBV9, the J gene TRBJ2-7, with 8 bases lining up with TRBD1. J lost 4 bases, V lost 3 bases, and 6 bases had no gene match. The CDR3 extends over 14 amino acids. Germline CDR1 is SGDLS and CDR2 is YYNGEE.